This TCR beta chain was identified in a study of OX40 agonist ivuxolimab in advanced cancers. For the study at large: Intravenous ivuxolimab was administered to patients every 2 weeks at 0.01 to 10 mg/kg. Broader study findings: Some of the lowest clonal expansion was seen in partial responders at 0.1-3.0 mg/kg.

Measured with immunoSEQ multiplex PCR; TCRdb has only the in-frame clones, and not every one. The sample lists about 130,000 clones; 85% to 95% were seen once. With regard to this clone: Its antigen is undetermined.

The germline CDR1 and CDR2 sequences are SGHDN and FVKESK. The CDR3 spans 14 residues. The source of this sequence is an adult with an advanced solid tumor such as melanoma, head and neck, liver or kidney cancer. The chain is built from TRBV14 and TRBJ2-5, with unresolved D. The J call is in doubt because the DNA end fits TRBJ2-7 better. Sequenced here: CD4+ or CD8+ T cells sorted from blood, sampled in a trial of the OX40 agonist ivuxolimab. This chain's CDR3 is CASSQVSQSYEQYF. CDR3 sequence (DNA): TGTGCCAGCAGCCAAGTTTCCCAGAGCTACGAGCAGTACTTC.